Sequencing of this T cell receptor (beta chain) was carried out in a study of T cell responses to AZD1222 COVID-19 vaccine. Profiled with immunoSEQ multiplex PCR; TCRdb holds only in-frame clones, not every one. The sample includes fewer than 180,000 clones, 90% to 95% of them seen just once. The CDR3 runs 15 residues. The germline V gene encodes CDR1 MNHEY and CDR2 SVGAGI. Trimming removed 4 bases at V and 5 bases at J, with 15 bases between. Specimen: peripheral blood, collected on day 0 of AZD1222 vaccination. The receptor comes from an adult in good health. The chain is built from TRBV6-5 and TRBJ2-1, with D possibly being TRBD2 (5 bases). CDR3 DNA: TGTGCCAGCAGTTTTGGTAGGGCGGAGGACAATGAGCAGTTCTTC. This sequence encodes CASSFGRAEDNEQFF.